This T cell receptor beta chain is from a study of blood T cell repertoires in COVID-19. The wider study: Sites in the United States, Italy and Spain provided acute and convalescent COVID-19 samples. The cDNA or gDNA used as material had been derived from T cells, B-cell-depleted T cells, or PBMCs.

The CDR3 totals 15 residues. From germline, CDR1 is MNHEY and CDR2 SVGEGT. Trimming cost V 2 bases and J 6 bases; bases outside gene matches: 9. Study processing details: From reference gene primer amplification, estimates of nucleated cell counts were derived. Some clones are missing from TCRdb's copy, which holds only in-frame ones; the method was immunoSEQ multiplex PCR. V, J and clone size reflect that table, while D and trimming were determined from the DNA. Among 250,000 to 300,000 clones, more than 65% were seen once, and the ten largest hold roughly 3.1%. The chain employs TRBV6-2 or TRBV6-3 and TRBJ2-7, with TRBD2 matching over 8 bases. This sequence originates from a woman between 18 and 30 years old with acute or convalescent COVID-19. The sample was peripheral blood. CDR3 sequence reads: CASSYNGRAGSEQYF. As DNA, the CDR3 is TGTGCCAGCAGTTACAACGGGAGGGCCGGATCCGAGCAGTACTTC.